A selection of T cell receptor beta chains follows, all from one sample in a study of blood T cell repertoires in COVID-19. Sequenced by immunoSEQ multiplex PCR; TCRdb stores in-frame clones only, minus some. The table records about 100,000 clones, 85% of them present only once. Source material: peripheral blood. All receptors come from a man over 45 with active or convalescent COVID-19. Each CDR3 is given with its conserved first and last residue. D genes are given only for firm matches. Where a row states a size, it is once, few, many or the class of an expanded clone; other rows omit it.

size: few; J: TRBJ2-3; V: TRBV5-4; D: NA; DNA: TGTGCCAGCAGCGAGGGCACTAGTGACAATACGCAGTATTTT; CDR3: CASSEGTSDNTQYF
size: NA; J: TRBJ1-2; V: TRBV27; D: TRBD1; DNA: TGTGCCAGCAGTCTTGGACAGGGTTATAACTATGGCTACACCTTC; CDR3: CASSLGQGYNYGYTF
size: NA; J: TRBJ1-3; V: TRBV19; D: NA; DNA: TGTGCCAGTAGGATGCAGGTGGGCACCATATATTTT; CDR3: CASRMQVGTIYF
size: few; J: TRBJ1-1; V: TRBV18; D: NA; DNA: TGTGCCAGCTCACCTGCAGGGGCGAACACTGAAGCTTTCTTT; CDR3: CASSPAGANTEAFF
size: NA; J: TRBJ2-5; V: TRBV2; D: NA; DNA: TGTGCCAGCAGACTGGACAACCAAGAGACCCAGTACTTC; CDR3: CASRLDNQETQYF
size: NA; J: TRBJ2-2; V: TRBV7-9; D: TRBD2; DNA: TGTGCCAGCAGCGTGGGGACTAGCGGAAACACCGGGGAGCTGTTTTTT; CDR3: CASSVGTSGNTGELFF
size: NA; J: TRBJ1-2; V: TRBV5-6; D: NA; DNA: TGTGCCAGCAGCTTGTTGTTAAGCGGGCTCAACTATGGCTACACCTTC; CDR3: CASSLLLSGLNYGYTF
size: NA; J: TRBJ1-4; V: TRBV25-1; D: TRBD1; DNA: TGTGCCAGCAGTGCACAGGGGGCGTTGGGTGAAAAACTGTTTTTT; CDR3: CASSAQGALGEKLFF
size: NA; J: TRBJ2-1; V: TRBV19; D: TRBD2; DNA: TGTGCCAGTAGTGGGACTAGCGGGAATGAGCAGTTCTTC; CDR3: CASSGTSGNEQFF
size: NA; J: TRBJ1-4; V: TRBV30; D: NA; DNA: TGTGCCTGGAGTTCGGGCCTCAAGGGGGAAAAACTGTTTTTT; CDR3: CAWSSGLKGEKLFF
size: NA; J: TRBJ2-5; V: TRBV11-1; D: NA; DNA: TGTGCCAGCAGCTTATGGGACACCCAAGAGACCCAGTACTTC; CDR3: CASSLWDTQETQYF
size: NA; J: TRBJ1-1; V: TRBV6-5; D: TRBD1; DNA: TGTGCCACCCGGACAGGGACGAACACTGAAGCTTTCTTT; CDR3: CATRTGTNTEAFF
size: NA; J: TRBJ1-6; V: TRBV5-6; D: NA; DNA: TGTGCCAGCAGCTTGCGAGGGATGGCGAATTCACCCCTCCACTTT; CDR3: CASSLRGMANSPLHF
size: NA; J: TRBJ1-5; V: TRBV7-8; D: TRBD1; DNA: TGTGCCAGCAGCTCTAGGACAGGGGACCTTCAGCCCCAGCATTTT; CDR3: CASSSRTGDLQPQHF
size: once; J: TRBJ2-6; V: TRBV5-4; D: TRBD1; DNA: TGTGCCAGCAGCCGCCCGACAGGGACTGGGGCCAACGTCCTGACTTTC; CDR3: CASSRPTGTGANVLTF
size: NA; J: TRBJ1-1; V: TRBV2; D: TRBD1; DNA: TGTGCCAGCAGCTTTCGGACAGGGACCTTGGGCACTGAAGCTTTCTTT; CDR3: CASSFRTGTLGTEAFF
size: NA; J: TRBJ2-1; V: TRBV19; D: TRBD2; DNA: TGTGCCAGTAGTTCGAGCGGGAGGCCCAATGAGCAGTTCTTC; CDR3: CASSSSGRPNEQFF
size: NA; J: TRBJ1-2; V: TRBV28; D: TRBD1; DNA: TGTGCCAGCAGGCCTACAGGGGATTGGTATGGCTACACCTTC; CDR3: CASRPTGDWYGYTF
size: NA; J: TRBJ1-5; V: TRBV3-1/TRBV3-2; D: TRBD1; DNA: TGTGCCAGCAGAAGGATGCCGGGACAGGGTTCGGGTCAGCCCCAGCATTTT; CDR3: CASRRMPGQGSGQPQHF
size: NA; J: TRBJ1-2; V: TRBV19; D: NA; DNA: TGTGCCAGTAGTAACCGACAGCTGACCCACTATGGCTACACCTTC; CDR3: CASSNRQLTHYGYTF
size: NA; J: TRBJ2-1; V: TRBV11-3; D: TRBD2; DNA: TGTGCCAGCAGACCTCTAGCGGGAGGGCTCAATGAGCAGTTCTTC; CDR3: CASRPLAGGLNEQFF
size: NA; J: TRBJ1-4; V: TRBV27; D: NA; DNA: TGTGCCAGCAGTCTCCTCATGGGGGGGGTTAATGAAAAACTGTTTTTT; CDR3: CASSLLMGGVNEKLFF
size: once; J: TRBJ1-1; V: TRBV5-1; D: TRBD1; DNA: TGCGCCAGCAGCTTGCAGGGGGCTGGAACTGAAGCTTTCTTT; CDR3: CASSLQGAGTEAFF
size: NA; J: TRBJ1-5; V: TRBV19; D: NA; DNA: TGTGCCAGTAGTAGGACAGCTCTTTATAGCAATCAGCCCCAGCATTTT; CDR3: CASSRTALYSNQPQHF
size: NA; J: TRBJ2-5; V: TRBV5-4; D: TRBD1; DNA: TGTGCCAGCAGCCAGGGACAGTTTCAAGAGACCCAGTACTTC; CDR3: CASSQGQFQETQYF
size: NA; J: TRBJ2-7; V: TRBV15; D: NA; DNA: TGTGCCACCAGCAGAGACAGGGGCGCCTACGAGCAGTACTTC; CDR3: CATSRDRGAYEQYF
size: once; J: TRBJ2-3; V: TRBV30; D: NA; DNA: TGTGCCTGGAGTCTACGCACAGATACGCAGTATTTT; CDR3: CAWSLRTDTQYF
size: few; J: TRBJ2-2; V: TRBV4-1; D: TRBD1; DNA: TGCGCCAGCAGCCAACCGGGACAGGCAACCGGGGAGCTGTTTTTT; CDR3: CASSQPGQATGELFF
size: NA; J: TRBJ1-4; V: TRBV6-1; D: NA; DNA: TGTGCCAGCAGTAAAGGCTGGGCTGATACTAATGAAAAACTGTTTTTT; CDR3: CASSKGWADTNEKLFF
size: NA; J: TRBJ1-4; V: TRBV7-9; D: NA; DNA: TGTGCCAGCAGCTCAGGGTCGCCACTGTTTTTT; CDR3: CASSSGSPLFF
size: once; J: TRBJ1-1; V: TRBV19; D: NA; DNA: TGTGCCAGTAGTATACTTGGGCAGAACACTGAAGCTTTCTTT; CDR3: CASSILGQNTEAFF
size: once; J: TRBJ1-1; V: TRBV25-1; D: NA; DNA: TGTGCCAGCAGCTCAGTAGGGGTGAACACTGAAGCTTTCTTT; CDR3: CASSSVGVNTEAFF
size: NA; J: TRBJ1-2; V: TRBV28; D: NA; DNA: TGTGCCAGCAGTTTCGTACAGGGTAATGGCTACACCTTC; CDR3: CASSFVQGNGYTF
size: once; J: TRBJ1-1; V: TRBV29-1; D: NA; DNA: TGCAGCGTTGCTAGCAACACTGAAGCTTTCTTT; CDR3: CSVASNTEAFF
size: few; J: TRBJ2-3; V: TRBV5-3; D: TRBD2; DNA: TGTGCCAGAAGCTTGCCACTAGCGGGAGGTGGTGTCAACACAGATACGCAGTATTTT; CDR3: CARSLPLAGGGVNTDTQYF
size: NA; J: TRBJ1-2; V: TRBV3-1/TRBV3-2; D: TRBD1; DNA: TGTGCCAGCAGCCATCGGGACAGGGTGAACGGCTACACCTTC; CDR3: CASSHRDRVNGYTF
size: NA; J: TRBJ1-6; V: TRBV2; D: TRBD1; DNA: TGTGCCAGCAGCTTGACAGGGAATTCACCCCTCCACTTT; CDR3: CASSLTGNSPLHF
size: NA; J: TRBJ1-2; V: TRBV9; D: TRBD1; DNA: TGTGCCAGCAGCGCGACCCGGACAGGGCTCGGCTACACCTTC; CDR3: CASSATRTGLGYTF
size: NA; J: TRBJ1-1; V: TRBV21-1; D: NA; DNA: TGTGCCAGCAGCGACCGGGAGGGGCGCATGAACACTGAAGCTTTCTTT; CDR3: CASSDREGRMNTEAFF
size: NA; J: TRBJ2-7; V: TRBV6-1; D: TRBD2; DNA: TGTGCCAGCAGTGAAGTTAGCGGGAGGGCCTCCCACGAGCAGTACTTC; CDR3: CASSEVSGRASHEQYF
size: NA; J: TRBJ1-1; V: TRBV7-3; D: TRBD1; DNA: TGTGCCAGCAGCTCACAGGGGGCATCGACTGAAGCTTTCTTT; CDR3: CASSSQGASTEAFF
size: NA; J: TRBJ1-4; V: TRBV5-1; D: TRBD1; DNA: TGCGCCAGCAGCCCCACAGGGGGCGATGGTGAAAAACTGTTTTTT; CDR3: CASSPTGGDGEKLFF
size: NA; J: TRBJ2-5; V: TRBV5-4; D: NA; DNA: TGTGCCAGCAGCTGGGCATCCTCCCAAGAGACCCAGTACTTC; CDR3: CASSWASSQETQYF
size: NA; J: TRBJ1-2; V: TRBV11-2; D: TRBD1; DNA: TGTGCCAGCAGCTTAGGAGGGACAGGACGGCCTAACTATGGCTACACCTTC; CDR3: CASSLGGTGRPNYGYTF
size: NA; J: TRBJ2-6; V: TRBV30; D: NA; DNA: TGTGCCTGGACCTTCTCTGGGGCCAACGTCCTGACTTTC; CDR3: CAWTFSGANVLTF
size: NA; J: TRBJ1-4; V: TRBV13; D: TRBD1; DNA: TGTGCCAGCTCCGAGGGGGCGATTAATGAAAAACTGTTTTTT; CDR3: CASSEGAINEKLFF
size: once; J: TRBJ1-3; V: TRBV19; D: TRBD1; DNA: TGTGCCAGTAGTATACAGGGGGCAGCTGGAAACACCATATATTTT; CDR3: CASSIQGAAGNTIYF
size: NA; J: TRBJ2-2; V: TRBV30; D: NA; DNA: TGTGCCTGGATAACGCAGGGCGCCGGGGAGCTGTTTTTT; CDR3: CAWITQGAGELFF
size: NA; J: TRBJ2-2; V: TRBV5-4; D: TRBD1; DNA: TGTGCCAGCAGGGATCCGGGACAGGGGGACACCGGGGAGCTGTTTTTT; CDR3: CASRDPGQGDTGELFF
size: NA; J: TRBJ1-2; V: TRBV6-5; D: NA; DNA: TGTGCCAGCACCGAAATGGGGGCGACTAACTATGGCTACACCTTC; CDR3: CASTEMGATNYGYTF
size: NA; J: TRBJ1-4; V: TRBV5-5; D: NA; DNA: TGTGCCAGCAGCTTCGGAGGGTACGAAGAAAAACTGTTTTTT; CDR3: CASSFGGYEEKLFF